This T cell receptor beta chain was profiled in a study of blood T cell repertoires in COVID-19. In the study overall: Whether acute or convalescent, the COVID-19 samples came from the United States, Italy and Spain. PBMCs, B-cell-depleted T cells, or T cells provided the cDNA or gDNA that made up the material.

In the original processing: It was from reference gene primer amplification that nucleated cell counts were estimated. Measured with immunoSEQ multiplex PCR; TCRdb has only the in-frame clones, and not every one. Clonal size and the V and J genes are those of that table, whereas D and trimming came from the DNA. The sample has some 80,000 clones, under 90% seen once. V was clipped by 3 bases and J by 8 bases, with 11 bases between them. CDR1 is MDHEN, CDR2 SYDVKM, per germline. This CDR3 spans 14 amino acids. Only a few counts were recorded for this clone. The chain recombines TRBV28 with TRBJ1-6; unclear D gene. The sequenced sample consisted of peripheral blood. This TCR derives from a middle-aged woman with active or convalescent COVID-19. CDR3: CASSFSPPHSPLHF. In nucleotides, the CDR3 is TGTGCCAGCAGTTTTAGTCCGCCACATTCACCCCTCCACTTT.